A selection of T cell receptor beta chains follows, all from one sample in a study of T-cell reconstitution after alpha-beta-depleted transplantation in children. MiXCR, run by TCRdb on the PCR reads, gives a single entry per CDR3 protein. The sample consists of around 410,000 distinct CDR3 sequences, roughly 10% of them appearing once. Sequenced material: PBMCs from the stem cell graft donor, taken from the stem cell graft. The source of these receptors is a human donor who donated a stem cell graft to a child with acute myeloid leukemia. Both conserved end residues are part of each CDR3. The D gene is left open where the match is weak. The size entry is marked missing in some rows and otherwise reads once, few, many or a size class.

D,J,size,V,CDR3,DNA
-,TRBJ2-3,-,TRBV5-1,CASSLEGQSTDTQYF,TGCGCCAGCAGCTTGGAAGGACAGAGCACAGATACGCAGTATTTT
-,TRBJ1-2,-,TRBV20-1,CSAPRGARGYTF,TGCAGTGCTCCCCGGGGGGCGCGTGGCTACACCTTC
-,TRBJ1-1,-,TRBV6-2/TRBV6-3,CASSYSEAEAFF,TGTGCCAGCAGTTACTCAGAGGCTGAAGCTTTCTTT
-,TRBJ1-4,many,TRBV12-3/TRBV12-4,CASSPQDGKKLFF,TGTGCCAGCAGTCCCCAGGACGGAAAAAAACTGTTTTTT
TRBD1,TRBJ1-5,few,TRBV4-1,CASSQDPTGDGQPQHF,TGCGCCAGCAGCCAAGACCCGACAGGGGATGGGCAGCCCCAGCATTTT
-,TRBJ2-3,-,TRBV5-1,CASSVQGQEDTQYF,TGCGCCAGTTCAGTTCAGGGGCAGGAAGATACGCAGTATTTT
TRBD1,TRBJ1-2,many,TRBV29-1,CSVYGYRGGYTF,TGCAGCGTTTACGGGTACAGGGGTGGCTACACCTTC
-,TRBJ2-3,many,TRBV29-1,CSVPVLGSSTDTQYF,TGCAGCGTTCCTGTTCTGGGCTCTAGCACAGATACGCAGTATTTT
TRBD2,TRBJ2-7,few,TRBV5-1,CASSLAPTSGKRYEQYF,TGCGCCAGCAGCTTGGCCCCCACTAGCGGGAAACGCTACGAGCAGTACTTC
TRBD1,TRBJ2-5,many,TRBV29-1,CSVEDLQGARHPLQETQYF,TGCAGCGTTGAAGATCTACAGGGGGCGCGTCACCCTTTACAAGAGACCCAGTACTTC
TRBD1,TRBJ1-5,-,TRBV7-2,CASSPQGGGVNQPQHF,TGTGCCAGCAGCCCCCAGGGGGGGGGAGTAAATCAGCCCCAGCATTTT
-,TRBJ1-4,-,TRBV18,CASSPRAPSTNEKLFF,TGTGCCAGCTCACCGCGGGCGCCCTCAACTAATGAAAAACTGTTTTTT
TRBD1,TRBJ1-2,few,TRBV7-8,CASSPLTGQGARGYTF,TGTGCCAGCAGCCCCCTAACGGGACAGGGGGCGAGGGGCTACACCTTC
TRBD1,TRBJ2-1,-,TRBV4-3,CASSQSGTGDNEQFF,TGCGCCAGCAGCCAGTCCGGGACAGGGGACAATGAGCAGTTCTTC
TRBD1,TRBJ2-4,-,TRBV24-1,CAILDRAPKNIQYF,TGTGCCATACTGGACAGGGCGCCCAAAAACATTCAGTACTTC
TRBD1,TRBJ1-6,few,TRBV5-4,CASSWGQDNSPLHF,TGTGCCAGCAGCTGGGGACAGGATAATTCACCCCTCCACTTT
-,TRBJ2-5,few,TRBV6-1,CASGRRLSETQYF,TGTGCCAGCGGCCGGAGGTTGTCTGAGACCCAGTACTTC
-,TRBJ2-1,few,TRBV11-1,CASSTPGQHPLRNNEQFF,TGTGCCAGCAGCACACCGGGACAACACCCCTTAAGGAACAATGAGCAGTTCTTC
TRBD1,TRBJ2-2,-,TRBV20-1,CSARDPGRGNTGELFF,TGCAGTGCTAGAGATCCAGGCAGGGGGAATACCGGGGAGCTGTTTTTT
-,TRBJ2-5,-,TRBV29-1,CSVDGYSQETQYF,TGCAGCGTTGACGGGTACAGTCAAGAGACCCAGTACTTC
TRBD2,TRBJ2-1,few,TRBV12-3/TRBV12-4,CASSLGLDVGDEQFF,TGTGCCAGCAGCCTTGGACTAGACGTCGGGGATGAGCAGTTCTTC
-,TRBJ1-3,once,TRBV12-3/TRBV12-4,CASTPVISGNTIYF,TGTGCCAGCACCCCTGTTATCTCTGGAAACACCATATATTTT
-,TRBJ2-1,many,TRBV7-2,CASSLIGGGEQFF,TGTGCCAGCAGCTTAATTGGCGGAGGAGAGCAGTTCTTC
-,TRBJ2-1,many,TRBV10-3,CAISDGYNEQFF,TGTGCCATCAGTGACGGCTACAATGAGCAGTTCTTC
-,TRBJ2-3,-,TRBV7-6,CAGSLRESSTDTQYF,TGTGCCGGCAGCTTACGAGAGTCTAGCACAGATACGCAGTATTTT
TRBD1,TRBJ1-1,few,TRBV7-2,CASSSRDRGRAFF,TGTGCCAGCAGCTCCCGGGACAGGGGTAGAGCTTTCTTT
-,TRBJ2-7,many,TRBV12-3/TRBV12-4,CASSYQGGEQYF,TGTGCCAGCAGTTACCAGGGTGGCGAGCAGTACTTC
TRBD2,TRBJ2-2,-,TRBV7-2,CASSLSGSQQGELFF,TGTGCCAGCAGCTTAAGCGGGAGCCAACAAGGGGAGCTGTTTTTT
TRBD1,TRBJ2-1,few,TRBV12-3/TRBV12-4,CASSRGQEREQFF,TGTGCCAGCAGTAGGGGACAGGAGAGAGAGCAGTTCTTC
-,TRBJ1-1,few,TRBV2,CASIPRGGPEAFF,TGTGCCAGCATTCCAAGAGGGGGACCTGAAGCTTTCTTT
-,TRBJ2-1,few,TRBV7-2,CASSLAIGGSSYNEQFF,TGTGCCAGCAGCTTAGCGATCGGGGGTTCATCCTACAATGAGCAGTTCTTC
TRBD1,TRBJ2-5,many,TRBV5-1,CASSFGTDQETQYF,TGCGCCAGCAGCTTCGGGACAGACCAAGAGACCCAGTACTTC
-,TRBJ2-1,-,TRBV25-1,CASSEFQKRPYNEQFF,TGTGCCAGCAGTGAATTCCAAAAGCGCCCCTACAATGAGCAGTTCTTC
-,TRBJ2-2,many,TRBV5-1,CASSLETRTGELFF,TGCGCCAGCAGCTTGGAGACTCGGACCGGGGAGCTGTTTTTT
TRBD1,TRBJ2-1,few,TRBV29-1,CSVSGTGINEQFF,TGCAGCGTATCCGGGACAGGGATCAATGAGCAGTTCTTC
-,TRBJ2-3,few,TRBV29-1,CSVEDRGPPGDTQYF,TGCAGCGTTGAAGATCGGGGACCCCCCGGAGATACGCAGTATTTT
TRBD2,TRBJ2-3,-,TRBV5-1,CASSRTTSGRLDTQYF,TGCGCCAGCAGCCGTACGACTAGCGGGAGGTTGGATACGCAGTATTTT
-,TRBJ2-5,-,TRBV29-1,CSAKPGARETQYF,TGCAGCGCTAAGCCAGGGGCGAGAGAGACCCAGTACTTC
-,TRBJ2-1,few,TRBV29-1,CSGGSENEQFF,TGCAGCGGGGGTAGCGAGAATGAGCAGTTCTTC
-,TRBJ2-5,few,TRBV30,CAWSRAGAETQYF,TGTGCCTGGAGTCGGGCGGGCGCCGAGACCCAGTACTTC
-,TRBJ2-3,-,TRBV29-1,CSVEDLLHISGSTDTQYF,TGCAGCGTTGAAGATCTTCTTCATATTAGCGGTAGCACAGATACGCAGTATTTT
-,TRBJ1-6,few,TRBV12-3/TRBV12-4,CASRGRQNNSPLHF,TGTGCCAGCAGGGGAAGGCAGAATAATTCACCCCTCCACTTT
TRBD1,TRBJ1-1,few,TRBV7-9,CASSLGTGIEAFF,TGTGCCAGCAGCTTAGGGACAGGGATCGAAGCTTTCTTT
TRBD2,TRBJ2-3,-,TRBV20-1,CSARGRTSSDTQYF,TGCAGTGCTAGGGGGCGGACTAGCTCAGATACGCAGTATTTT
-,TRBJ1-4,few,TRBV15,CATSPGPRGEKLFF,TGTGCCACCAGCCCCGGCCCCCGGGGGGAAAAACTGTTTTTT
-,TRBJ1-6,many,TRBV4-2,CASSQDGTGRNSPLHF,TGTGCCAGCAGCCAAGATGGAACAGGGAGGAATTCACCCCTCCACTTT
TRBD1,TRBJ2-2,few,TRBV29-1,CSVGQVNTGELFF,TGCAGCGTCGGACAGGTGAACACCGGGGAGCTGTTTTTT
-,TRBJ2-7,-,TRBV20-1,CSANDRLYEQYF,TGCAGTGCAAACGACAGGCTCTACGAGCAGTACTTC
-,TRBJ1-2,-,TRBV20-1,CSARDPRTGHGYTF,TGCAGTGCTAGAGATCCCCGTACAGGCCATGGCTACACCTTC
-,TRBJ1-3,many,TRBV9,CASSVTGGGGNTIYF,TGTGCCAGCAGCGTAACGGGGGGCGGCGGAAACACCATATATTTT
-,TRBJ2-6,many,TRBV4-2,CASSQDPDSGANVLTF,TGTGCCAGCAGCCAAGATCCAGACTCTGGGGCCAACGTCCTGACTTTC
TRBD1,TRBJ2-2,many,TRBV29-1,CSVRQGMDGGELFF,TGCAGCGTTAGACAGGGTATGGACGGCGGGGAGCTGTTTTTT